The 9 T cell receptor beta chains given below trace back to one sample, sequenced in a study of T cell responses to AZD1222 COVID-19 vaccine. Assay: immunoSEQ multiplex PCR; the TCRdb copy retains only in-frame clones and omits some. The sample carries over 130,000 clones, 75% to 95% recorded once. The material sequenced was peripheral blood, taken 28 days after the second AZD1222 dose. Receptors originate from an adult who received the AZD1222 COVID-19 vaccine.

The chain carries TRBV2 and TRBJ2-2, with D perhaps TRBD2 (6 bases). V was trimmed by 7 bases and J by 4 bases, leaving 19 bases between them. The CDR3 is 16 amino acids. Per the germline V gene, CDR1 is SNHLY and CDR2 is FYNNEI. The CDR3 DNA reads TGTGCCAGCAACCCAGGACTAACAAAGGGCACCGGGGAGCTGTTTTTT. Translation gives CASNPGLTKGTGELFF.

The V gene is TRBV24-1, the J gene TRBJ2-3; the D gene is possibly TRBD2 (6 bases). Per the germline V gene, CDR1 is KGHDR and CDR2 is SFDVKD. Trimming took off 2 bases at V and 0 bases at J, with 8 bases between the two ends. The CDR3 totals 15 residues. CDR3 sequence (DNA): TGTGCCACCAGTGATTCGAGCGGGAGCACAGATACGCAGTATTTT. It encodes CATSDSSGSTDTQYF.

This sequence joins TRBV7-9 and TRBJ2-5; D not resolved. Germline CDR1 reads SEHNR; CDR2 reads FQNEAQ (reference sequence). The CDR3 spans 16 residues. With 3 bases removed from V and 0 bases from J, the gap between germline ends came to 14 bases. The CDR3 loop is CASSLFWRMYQETQYF. The CDR3 region has the DNA TGTGCCAGCAGCTTGTTTTGGCGGATGTACCAAGAGACCCAGTACTTC.

The J gene is TRBJ2-5, the V gene TRBV3-1 (or the pseudogene TRBV3-2); unclear D gene. With 3 bases removed from V and 4 bases from J, the gap between germline ends came to 6 bases. The CDR3 runs to 12 residues. Looked up from germline, CDR1 is LGHDT and CDR2 is YNNKEL (reference sequence). The CDR3 nucleotides are TGTGCCAGCAGCCAGCTTACAGAGACCCAGTACTTC. Amino acid sequence: CASSQLTETQYF.

The chain carries TRBV6-4 and TRBJ2-3; D is tentatively TRBD1 or TRBD2 (5 bases each). From germline, CDR1 is MRHNA and CDR2 SNTAGT. The CDR3 consists of 15 residues. V dropped 3 bases and J dropped 6 bases, with 16 bases sitting between them. Here the CDR3 DNA reads TGTGCCAGCAGTGAGCGGTTCATCTGGGGGGATACGCAGTATTTT. This gives the protein CASSERFIWGDTQYF.

This rearrangement joins TRBV6-5 to TRBJ2-1; 7 nucleotides agree with TRBD1. CDR3 size: 15 residues. J was trimmed by 4 bases and V by 9 bases; bases with no gene match: 12. In germline, CDR1 is MNHEY, CDR2 SVGAGI. As DNA, the CDR3 is TGTGCCAGTAGCTCGGGACAGACAGATTACAATGAGCAGTTCTTC. Protein product: CASSSGQTDYNEQFF.

The chain links TRBV5-8 to TRBJ2-1, with TRBD2 matching 13 bases. Trimming cost V 3 bases and J 7 bases; bases outside gene matches: 1. Germline CDR1 and CDR2: SGHTS and YDEGEE. This CDR3 spans 14 amino acids. This chain's CDR3 is CASSWTSGRNEQFF. For the CDR3, the DNA is TGTGCCAGCAGCTGGACTAGCGGGAGAAATGAGCAGTTCTTC.

The rearrangement links TRBV2 to TRBJ1-6; D remains unclear. Germline V CDR1 and CDR2: SNHLY, FYNNEI. Trimming left V 8 bases short and J 0 bases short, with 14 bases between. This CDR3 comprises 16 residues. The CDR3 coding sequence is TGTGCCAGCGCCCGGGGAGCGAGCTCCTATAATTCACCCCTCCACTTT. Translated, it gives CASARGASSYNSPLHF. Supplemented by reference TRBV2 and TRBJ1-6, the full variable domain reads EPEVTQTPSHQVTQMGQEVILRCVPISNHLYFYWYRQILGQKVEFLVSFYNNEISEKSEIFDDQFSVERPDGSNFTLKIRSTKLEDSAMYFCASARGASSYNSPLHFGNGTRLTVT.

The table lists this clone with a few counts. The CDR3 nucleotides are TGTGCCAGCAAGGGCAGAGAGACAACTAATGAAAAACTGTTTTTT. The encoded protein is CASKGRETTNEKLFF. The chain links TRBV7-9 to TRBJ1-4; D remains unclear. This CDR3 is built from 15 residues. V shed 7 bases and J shed 0 bases, with 12 bases lying between them. CDR1 is SEHNR, CDR2 FQNEAQ, per germline (reference sequence).